This TCR beta chain was recovered during a study of cytomegalovirus exposure and HLA in healthy donors. General study findings and limits: As a later analysis revealed, most CMV-associated TCR beta chains appeared HLA-restricted. There were reportedly fewer N-insertions in an Asian-associated ancestry cluster than the roughly 700-donor mean, in a later analysis. The investigators catalogued some 160 TCR beta chains as cytomegalovirus-associated. HLA alleles were associated with roughly 15,000 TCR beta sequences in a later analysis at 0.05 false discovery rate.

60 Vbeta and 13 Jbeta primers were used in PCR. The data were produced by immunoSEQ multiplex PCR, yet TCRdb's version contains in-frame clones alone and is incomplete. The table shows 120,000 to 150,000 clones, with over 75% occurring only once. The CDR3 has 15 amino acids. Germline-derived CDR1 and CDR2 are SEHNR and FQNEAQ (reference sequence). V was trimmed by 5 bases and J by 0 bases, leaving 13 bases between them. Worth noting for this clone: The antigen is undetermined.

The sequence came from a woman aged 45-60 years in good health and CMV-seropositive. What was sequenced was PBMCs. The V and J genes are TRBV7-9 and TRBJ1-1, with a weak D call TRBD1 (5 bases). The CDR3 sequence is CASSPLAGLNTEAFF. CDR3 sequence (DNA): TGTGCCAGCAGCCCCCTGGCGGGGCTGAACACTGAAGCTTTCTTT.